A single sample is the source of the 13 T cell receptor beta chains below, sequenced in a study of TIL therapy for anti-PD-1-resistant metastatic lung cancer. This was the immunoSEQ v3 assay. Profiling relied on immunoSEQ multiplex PCR, and the TCRdb table lists in-frame clones only, not all of them. The data hold more than 20,000 clones, with 78% observed a single time. As for time point: pre-treatment sample, taken before nivolumab and TIL therapy. This specimen was blood, taken at baseline. All receptors come from a person between 25 and 80 years old with non-small cell lung cancer.

V usage is TRBV7-9 and J usage is TRBJ2-7; 12 bases are shared with TRBD1. Trimming took 4 bases from V and 3 from J; bases not matched to a gene: 4. The CDR3 is made up of 15 amino acids. Germline lookup yields CDR1 SEHNR and CDR2 FQNEAQ (reference sequence). The chain's CDR3 is CASSSGTGGSYEQYF. DNA for the CDR3: TGTGCCAGCAGCTCAGGGACAGGGGGCAGCTACGAGCAGTACTTC.

The genes are TRBV7-9 and TRBJ2-1, with 10 bases lining up with TRBD2. This CDR3 comprises 17 residues. The V and J ends lost 7 bases and 0 bases, in that order; junction bases with no gene match: 9. The germline CDR1 and CDR2 sequences are SEHNR and FQNEAQ (reference sequence). The DNA of the CDR3 is TGTGCCAGCACCCTACGGACTAGCGGACCCTCCTACAATGAGCAGTTCTTC. Translating it yields CASTLRTSGPSYNEQFF.

The chain employs TRBV19 and TRBJ2-7; D gene unclear. Germline V gene sequence: CDR1 LNHDA, CDR2 SQIVND (reference sequence). The ends were cut back, 4 bases at V and 0 bases at J, with 1 base in the middle. The CDR3 has 11 residues. As DNA, the CDR3 is TGTGCCAGTAGTAACTCCTACGAGCAGTACTTC. This sequence encodes CASSNSYEQYF.

The chain recombines TRBV18 with TRBJ1-3; D call uncertain. V was pared by 0 bases and J by 4 bases, with 13 bases between. The CDR3 length is 16 residues. From germline, CDR1 is KGHSH and CDR2 LQKENI. In nucleotides, the CDR3 is TGTGCCAGCTCACCACCAGGAGGGAGATCCGGAAACACCATATATTTT. It translates to CASSPPGGRSGNTIYF.

The rearrangement joins TRBV10-3 to TRBJ2-1; the D gene could be TRBD1 or TRBD2 (5 bases each). The CDR3 is 12 amino acids. Germline CDR1 is ENHRY and CDR2 is SYGVKD. V lost 6 bases, J lost 10 bases, and 13 bases lay in between. CDR3 in DNA: TGTGCCATCAGGGGGACGTTAGGCGAGCAGTTCTTC. Translating it yields CAIRGTLGEQFF.

The genes are TRBV10-3 and TRBJ2-1; no definite D call. The CDR3 is 15 residues long. Per the germline V gene, CDR1 is ENHRY and CDR2 is SYGVKD. The germline V and J ends were trimmed by 0 bases and 6 bases, with 12 bases remaining between them. CDR3 residues: CAISESPSGSNEQFF. The CDR3 DNA reads TGTGCCATCAGTGAGTCTCCGTCCGGCTCCAATGAGCAGTTCTTC.

The chain joins TRBV29-1 to TRBJ2-1; 14 bases fit TRBD2. There are 16 residues in the CDR3. J lost 6 bases, V lost 4 bases, and 8 bases had no gene match. Germline V gene sequence: CDR1 SQVTM, CDR2 ANQGSEA. Here the CDR3 DNA reads TGCAGCGTTGTAACCCCGACTAGCGGGAGGGCCAATGAGCAGTTCTTC. Protein: CSVVTPTSGRANEQFF.

The chain is built from TRBV19 and TRBJ2-5; 13 nucleotides agree with TRBD2. The CDR3 totals 15 residues. With 7 bases clipped from V and 2 bases from J, the junction kept 4 bases outside the gene matches. Germline CDR1 LNHDA, CDR2 SQIVND (reference sequence). The CDR3 spells CASTVGLAGQETQYF. The CDR3 DNA follows: TGTGCCAGTACCGTGGGACTAGCGGGGCAAGAGACCCAGTACTTC.

This chain joins TRBV27 and TRBJ1-1; D is unclear. V shed 0 bases and J shed 8 bases, with 10 bases lying between them. The V gene's germline CDR1 is MNHEY and CDR2 SMNVEV (reference sequence). The length of the CDR3 is 13 residues. The CDR3 nucleotides read TGTGCCAGCAGTTTATCTCTGCGAACCGAAGCTTTCTTT. It specifies CASSLSLRTEAFF.

The chain combines TRBV5-4 with TRBJ1-1; D not resolved. The CDR3 covers 14 residues. Germline V gene lookup returns CDR1 SGHNT and CDR2 YYREEE (reference sequence). Trimming took 3 bases from V and 4 from J, leaving 13 bases between them. CDR3 protein: CASSSAQPATEAFF. In DNA form, the CDR3 reads TGTGCCAGCAGCTCCGCACAACCCGCCACTGAAGCTTTCTTT.

The genes are TRBV29-1 and TRBJ2-1, with 8 bases matching TRBD2. Losses at the gene ends were 4 bases for V and 1 base for J; bases not matched to a gene: 6. CDR1 is SQVTM, CDR2 ANQGSEA, per germline. The CDR3 has 15 amino acids. CDR3 DNA: TGCAGCGTTGGGTCGGCGGGAGGTTCCTACAATGAGCAGTTCTTC. This sequence encodes CSVGSAGGSYNEQFF.

Notes on this clone: Relative to the germline gene, one junction end is altered; a read error may explain this. This chain's CDR3 is CASSQGGERLFF. DNA for the CDR3: TGCGCCAGCAGCCAAGGAGGTGAAAGACTGTTTTTT. V and J are TRBV4-1 and TRBJ1-4; D not certain. The germline CDR1 and CDR2 sequences are MGHRA and YSYEKL. The CDR3 has 12 amino acids.

The chain combines TRBV7-8 with TRBJ2-7; D call uncertain. The CDR3 length is 15 residues. Germline values: CDR1 SGHVS, CDR2 FQNEAQ. The V and J ends lost 5 bases and 1 base respectively, with 15 bases between them. CDR3 DNA: TGTGCCAGCAGCACCCTCCTAGTCGGGTCCTACGAGCAGTACTTC. Translating it yields CASSTLLVGSYEQYF.